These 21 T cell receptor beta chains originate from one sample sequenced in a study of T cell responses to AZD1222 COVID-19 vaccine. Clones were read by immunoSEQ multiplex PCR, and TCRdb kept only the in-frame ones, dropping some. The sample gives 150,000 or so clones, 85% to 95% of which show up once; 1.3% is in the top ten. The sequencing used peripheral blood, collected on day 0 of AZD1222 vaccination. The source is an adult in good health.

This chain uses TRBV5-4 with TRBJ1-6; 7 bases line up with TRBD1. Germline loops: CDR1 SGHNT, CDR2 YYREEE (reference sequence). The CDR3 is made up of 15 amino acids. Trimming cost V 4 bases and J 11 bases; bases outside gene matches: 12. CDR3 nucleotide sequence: TGTGCCAGCAGCCCCCAGACAGGGTTTGATACACCCCTCCACTTT. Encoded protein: CASSPQTGFDTPLHF.

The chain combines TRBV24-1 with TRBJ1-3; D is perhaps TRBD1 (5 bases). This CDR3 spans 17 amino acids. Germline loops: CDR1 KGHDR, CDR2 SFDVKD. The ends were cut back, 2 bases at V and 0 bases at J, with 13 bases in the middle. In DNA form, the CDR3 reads TGTGCCACCAGTGATTGCGGGGGGATCGGCTCTGGAAACACCATATATTTT. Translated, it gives CATSDCGGIGSGNTIYF.

The CDR3: CSASAGISNQPQHF. Here the CDR3 DNA reads TGCAGTGCTAGTGCGGGGATTAGCAATCAGCCCCAGCATTTT. The chain uses TRBV20-1 and TRBJ1-5; D is unresolved. The CDR3 extends over 14 amino acids. Between the trimmed V and J ends, which lost 3 bases and 0 bases, there was a span of 9 bases. Per germline, CDR1 DFQATT and CDR2 SNEGSKA (reference sequence).

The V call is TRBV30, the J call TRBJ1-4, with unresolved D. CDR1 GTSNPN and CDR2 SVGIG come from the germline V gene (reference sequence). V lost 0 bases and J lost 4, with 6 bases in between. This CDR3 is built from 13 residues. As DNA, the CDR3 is TGTGCCTGGAGTGTAAACAGTAATGAAAAACTGTTTTTT. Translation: CAWSVNSNEKLFF. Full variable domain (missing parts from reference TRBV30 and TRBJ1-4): SQTIHQWPATLVQPVGSPLSLECTVEGTSNPNLYWYRQAAGRGLQLLFYSVGIGQISSEVPQNLSASRPQDRQFILSSKKLLLSDSGFYLCAWSVNSNEKLFFGSGTQLSVL.

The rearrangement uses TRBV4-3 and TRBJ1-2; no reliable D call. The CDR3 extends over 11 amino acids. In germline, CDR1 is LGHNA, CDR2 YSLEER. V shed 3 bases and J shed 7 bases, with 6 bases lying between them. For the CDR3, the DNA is TGCGCCAGCAGCCAGTGGGGTGGCTACACCTTC. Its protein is CASSQWGGYTF.

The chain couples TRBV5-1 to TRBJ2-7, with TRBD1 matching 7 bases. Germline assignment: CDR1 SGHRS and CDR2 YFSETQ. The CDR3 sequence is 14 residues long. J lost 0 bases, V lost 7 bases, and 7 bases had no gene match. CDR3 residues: CASGTEYSSYEQYF. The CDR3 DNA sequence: TGCGCCAGCGGGACAGAATATTCCTCCTACGAGCAGTACTTC.

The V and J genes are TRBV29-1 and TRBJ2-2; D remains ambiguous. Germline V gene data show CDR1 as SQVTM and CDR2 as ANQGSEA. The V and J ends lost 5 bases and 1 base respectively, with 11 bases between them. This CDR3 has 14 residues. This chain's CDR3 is CSVISEMNTGELFF. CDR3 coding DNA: TGCAGCGTTATTTCTGAAATGAACACCGGGGAGCTGTTTTTT.

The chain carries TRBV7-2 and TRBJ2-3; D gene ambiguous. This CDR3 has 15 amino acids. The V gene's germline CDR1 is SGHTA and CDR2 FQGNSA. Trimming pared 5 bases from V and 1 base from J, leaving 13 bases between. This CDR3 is CASSEGPRGTDTQYF. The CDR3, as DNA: TGTGCCAGCAGCGAAGGACCCCGGGGCACAGATACGCAGTATTTT.

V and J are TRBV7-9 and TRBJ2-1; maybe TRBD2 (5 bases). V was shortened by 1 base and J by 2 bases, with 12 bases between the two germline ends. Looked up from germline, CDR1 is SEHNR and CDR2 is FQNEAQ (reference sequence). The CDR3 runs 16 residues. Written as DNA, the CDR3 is TGTGCCAGCAGCTTAGAATTTCGGGGTACCTACAATGAGCAGTTCTTC. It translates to CASSLEFRGTYNEQFF.

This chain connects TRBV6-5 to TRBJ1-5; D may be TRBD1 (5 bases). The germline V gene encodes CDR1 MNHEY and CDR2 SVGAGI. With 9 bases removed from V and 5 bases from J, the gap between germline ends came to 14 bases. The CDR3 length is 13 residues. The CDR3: CASSGLKDQPQHF. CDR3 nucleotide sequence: TGTGCCAGTTCGGGACTTAAGGATCAGCCCCAGCATTTT.

CDR3 DNA: TGTGCCAGCAGCTTGACAGCTTCCTACGAGCAGTACTTC. This encodes CASSLTASYEQYF. The J gene is TRBJ2-7, the V gene TRBV5-5; D is unclear. The CDR3 runs to 13 residues. CDR1 is SGHKS, CDR2 YYEKEE, per germline (reference sequence). Trimming pared 1 base from V and 1 base from J, leaving 6 bases between. Supplemented by reference TRBV5-5 and TRBJ2-7, the full variable domain reads DAGVTQSPTHLIKTRGQQVTLRCSPISGHKSVSWYQQVLGQGPQFIFQYYEKEERGRGNFPDRFSARQFPNYSSELNVNALLLGDSALYLCASSLTASYEQYFGPGTRLTVT.

The CDR3 spells CASSYLRQQETQYF. The CDR3 DNA follows: TGTGCCAGCAGTTACCTCCGACAGCAAGAGACCCAGTACTTC. This sequence joins TRBV6-6 and TRBJ2-5; the D gene is possibly TRBD1 (5 bases). The CDR3 sequence is 14 residues long. The V and J ends lost 2 bases and 2 bases respectively, with 9 bases between them. CDR1 and CDR2 (germline): MNHNY, SVGAGI (reference sequence).

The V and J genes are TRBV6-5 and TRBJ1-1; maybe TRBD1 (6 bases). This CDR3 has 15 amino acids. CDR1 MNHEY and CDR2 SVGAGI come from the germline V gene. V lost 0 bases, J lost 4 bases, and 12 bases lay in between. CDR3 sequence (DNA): TGTGCCAGCAGTTACTCGAGGGGGAGTACCACTGAAGCTTTCTTT. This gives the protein CASSYSRGSTTEAFF.

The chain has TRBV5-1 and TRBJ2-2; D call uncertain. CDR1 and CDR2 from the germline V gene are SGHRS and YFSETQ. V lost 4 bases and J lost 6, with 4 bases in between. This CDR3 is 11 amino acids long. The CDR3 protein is CASSPSGELFF. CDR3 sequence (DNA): TGCGCCAGCAGCCCTTCCGGGGAGCTGTTTTTT.

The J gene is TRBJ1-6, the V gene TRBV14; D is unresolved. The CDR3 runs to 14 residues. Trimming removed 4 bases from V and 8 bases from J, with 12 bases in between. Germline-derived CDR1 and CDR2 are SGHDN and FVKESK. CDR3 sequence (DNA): TGTGCCAGCAGCCTGGGTTCTACTCATTCACCCCTCCACTTT. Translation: CASSLGSTHSPLHF.

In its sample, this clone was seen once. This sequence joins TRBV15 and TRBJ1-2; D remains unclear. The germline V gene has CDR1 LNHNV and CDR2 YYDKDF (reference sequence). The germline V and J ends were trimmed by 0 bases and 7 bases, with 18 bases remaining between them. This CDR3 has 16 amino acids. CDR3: CATSRDQMANLVGYTF. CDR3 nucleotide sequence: TGTGCCACCAGCAGAGATCAAATGGCAAACCTCGTTGGCTACACCTTC.

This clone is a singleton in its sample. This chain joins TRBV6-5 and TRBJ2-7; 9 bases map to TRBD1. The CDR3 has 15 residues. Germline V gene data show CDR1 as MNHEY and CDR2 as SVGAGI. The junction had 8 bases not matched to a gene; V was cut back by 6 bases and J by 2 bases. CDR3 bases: TGTGCCAGCAGACCAGACAGGGGGAGACCCTACGAGCAGTACTTC. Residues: CASRPDRGRPYEQYF.

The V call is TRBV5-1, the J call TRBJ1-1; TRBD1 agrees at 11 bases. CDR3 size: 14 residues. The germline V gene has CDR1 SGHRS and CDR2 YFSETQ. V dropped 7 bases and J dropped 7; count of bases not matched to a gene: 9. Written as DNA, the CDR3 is TGCGCCAGCGGACAAGGACAGGGGGCCGGTGAAGCTTTCTTT. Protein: CASGQGQGAGEAFF. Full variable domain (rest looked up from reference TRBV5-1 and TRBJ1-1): KAGVTQTPRYLIKTRGQQVTLSCSPISGHRSVSWYQQTPGQGLQFLFEYFSETQRNKGNFPGRFSGRQFSNSRSEMNVSTLELGDSALYLCASGQGQGAGEAFFGQGTRLTVV.

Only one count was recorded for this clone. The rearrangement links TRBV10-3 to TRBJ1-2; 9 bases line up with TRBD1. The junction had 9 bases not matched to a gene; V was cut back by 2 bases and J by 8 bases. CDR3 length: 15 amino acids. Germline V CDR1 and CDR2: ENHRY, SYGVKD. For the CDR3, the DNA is TGTGCCATCAGTGAGCCGAGGACAGGGGCTAGGGGCTACACCTTC. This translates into CAISEPRTGARGYTF.

In DNA form, the CDR3 reads TGTGCCAGCAGTGGGGGACTAGCCACAGATACGCAGTATTTT. Its protein product is CASSGGLATDTQYF. This chain uses TRBV6-4 with TRBJ2-3; TRBD2 matches at 9 bases. V lost 4 bases to trimming and J lost 2 bases; unmatched junction nucleotides: 1. In germline, CDR1 is MRHNA, CDR2 SNTAGT. This CDR3 comprises 14 residues.

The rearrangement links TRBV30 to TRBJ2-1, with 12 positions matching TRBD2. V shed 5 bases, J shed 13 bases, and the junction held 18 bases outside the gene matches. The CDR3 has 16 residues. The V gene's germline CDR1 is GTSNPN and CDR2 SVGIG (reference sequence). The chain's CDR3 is CAWSLPTSGRTVLQFF. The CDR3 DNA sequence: TGTGCCTGGTCTCTCCCCACTAGCGGGAGGACCGTACTCCAGTTCTTC. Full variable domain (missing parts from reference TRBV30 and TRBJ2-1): SQTIHQWPATLVQPVGSPLSLECTVEGTSNPNLYWYRQAAGRGLQLLFYSVGIGQISSEVPQNLSASRPQDRQFILSSKKLLLSDSGFYLCAWSLPTSGRTVLQFFGPGTRLTVL.